Here is one T cell receptor beta chain with its context. An end of the junction differs from the germline gene, which may be a read error. The authors' processing: Cell counts per sample came from amplifying reference gene primers. Generated by immunoSEQ multiplex PCR, the TCRdb table keeps only in-frame clones and is missing some. V and J calls plus clone size are reproduced from that table; the DNA served to infer D and trimming. The sample contains 350,000 or so clones, approximately 86% of which appear only once. The data were obtained in a study of blood T cell repertoires in COVID-19. The overall study: From the United States, Italy and Spain came samples of acute and convalescent COVID-19.

The study recruited people aged about 18 to 95 years across roughly 25 US areas. Assignments of participants to cohorts depended upon their own reported clinical history. This receptor was taken from a woman between 40 and 50 years old with acute COVID-19. Sequences were obtained from PBMCs or T cells enriched from blood (not recorded which).

The CDR3 protein is CASSVGTSSQEIQYF. The CDR3 DNA reads as TGTGCCAGCAGCGTCGGGACTAGTTCCCAAGAGATCCAGTACTTC. The chain is built from TRBV7-9 and TRBJ2-5, with 8 bases aligning to TRBD2. There are 15 residues in the CDR3. Germline CDR1 reads SEHNR; CDR2 reads FQNEAQ (reference sequence). The variable domain in full, completed from reference TRBV7-9 and TRBJ2-5, reads DTGVSQNPRHKITKRGQNVTFRCDPISEHNRLYWYRQTLGQGPEFLTYFQNEAQLEKSRLLSDRFSAERPKGSFSTLEIQRTEQGDSAMYLCASSVGTSSQEIQYFGPGTRLLVL.